This T cell receptor (beta chain) is from a study of blood T cell repertoires in COVID-19. Across the study: COVID-19 samples from acute and convalescent phases originated in the United States, Italy and Spain.

Sequencing used immunoSEQ multiplex PCR; TCRdb keeps in-frame clones, though not all of them. The sample carries 120,000 or so clones, approximately 88% recorded once. The CDR3 runs to 17 residues. The germline gives CDR1 MGHRA, CDR2 YSYEKL. V shed 4 bases and J 3 bases; nucleotides not matched to a gene: 10. This clone was recorded at least ten times. Sequences were obtained from peripheral blood. This TCR derives from a woman aged 30 to 39 who had recovered from COVID-19. The gene calls are TRBV4-1 and TRBJ2-2, with 8 bases that match TRBD1. The CDR3 DNA follows: TGCGCCAGCAGCCTCTCCCTGACAGGGGCCGACACCGGGGAGCTGTTTTTT. Amino acid sequence: CASSLSLTGADTGELFF.